Listed below are T cell receptor beta chains from one sample, sequenced in a study of blood T cells in healthy people across ages. Each CDR3 protein is one row after TCRdb ran MiXCR on the 5' RACE reads. The repertoire consists of 1 million or so distinct CDR3 sequences, with 40% to 45% occurring once and the leading ten covering approximately 20%. The sequencing input was blood. The receptors shown here come from a woman aged 60 to 75 in good health. Each CDR3 is given with its conserved first and last residue.

V: TRBV15; J: TRBJ1-5; CDR3: CATSSGDRSYSNQPQHF
V: TRBV20-1; J: TRBJ2-5; CDR3: CSARRASGQETQYF
V: TRBV7-2; J: TRBJ2-2; CDR3: CASSTPTSGRYGGELFF
V: TRBV12-3/TRBV12-4; J: TRBJ2-2; CDR3: CAISLVKGELFF
V: TRBV29-1; J: TRBJ2-1; CDR3: CSVEDPGTATAYNEQFF
V: TRBV7-6; J: TRBJ2-7; CDR3: CASSESLAGLRSYEQYF
V: TRBV7-8; J: TRBJ1-2; CDR3: CASSSGGGTGRGYTF
V: TRBV18; J: TRBJ2-7; CDR3: CASSPPGAREQYF
V: TRBV28; J: .; CDR3: CASSFKLAGLYEQYF
V: TRBV7-3; J: TRBJ2-3; CDR3: CASSPPTSGTETQYF
V: TRBV7-9; J: TRBJ2-1; CDR3: CASSLGLAGASYNEQFF
V: TRBV12-3/TRBV12-4; J: TRBJ2-1; CDR3: CASRLTSGRVGEQFF
V: TRBV29-1; J: TRBJ1-2; CDR3: CSVDRGANYGYTF
V: TRBV29-1; J: TRBJ1-4; CDR3: CSGYRGGKLFF
V: TRBV7-3; J: TRBJ2-5; CDR3: CASSPLAGDSQETQYF
V: TRBV7-3; J: TRBJ2-7; CDR3: CASSPAGIGEQYF
V: TRBV20-1; J: TRBJ2-1; CDR3: CSARGTSGSWNEQFF
V: TRBV10-3; J: TRBJ2-3; CDR3: CAISESMADTQYF
V: TRBV2; J: TRBJ2-7; CDR3: CASSEGGTSVSYEQYF
V: TRBV9; J: TRBJ2-1; CDR3: CASSVDATGTRSYNEQFF
V: TRBV4-1; J: TRBJ2-3; CDR3: CASSQGVTDTQYF
V: TRBV18; J: TRBJ2-7; CDR3: CASSRTDSGRFYEQYF
V: TRBV20-1; J: .; CDR3: CSARGILAYNEQYF
V: TRBV9; J: TRBJ2-7; CDR3: CASSVVRGGEQYF
V: TRBV11-2; J: TRBJ2-7; CDR3: CASSLVGLAGGAEQYF
V: TRBV27; J: TRBJ1-6; CDR3: CAWPGQGSDNSPLHF
V: TRBV2; J: TRBJ2-6; CDR3: CASSESHPGDRATGANVLTF
V: TRBV6-1; J: TRBJ2-7; CDR3: CASLRLAGMGGSSYEQYF
V: TRBV10-3; J: TRBJ2-5; CDR3: CAIRPGLAGVAETQYF
V: TRBV7-8; J: TRBJ2-1; CDR3: CASSLESHGNNEQFF
V: TRBV7-8; J: .; CDR3: CASSLDLSREQYF
V: TRBV10-3; J: TRBJ2-5; CDR3: CAISAMGGETQYF
V: TRBV7-3; J: TRBJ2-5; CDR3: CASSFAGGKGNEQYF
V: TRBV28; J: TRBJ2-5; CDR3: CASSLPPGLAEETQYF
V: TRBV29-1; J: TRBJ2-3; CDR3: CSVARQGGTDTQYF
V: TRBV5-1; J: TRBJ2-1; CDR3: CASSSASGRLVANEQFF
V: TRBV20-1; J: TRBJ2-3; CDR3: CSARSVKSTDTQYF
V: TRBV6-5; J: TRBJ1-2; CDR3: CASSYGNMGQGGGYTF
V: TRBV27; J: TRBJ2-7; CDR3: CASRMKPGLAGYEQYF
V: TRBV4-1; J: TRBJ1-4; CDR3: CASSPGLAAGNEKLFF
V: TRBV27; J: TRBJ2-3; CDR3: CASTASPTDTQYF
V: TRBV12-3/TRBV12-4; J: TRBJ2-1; CDR3: CASTSRGEQFF
V: TRBV25-1; J: TRBJ2-5; CDR3: CASSDSTGSWAQYF
V: TRBV27; J: TRBJ2-3; CDR3: CASSSRETHTIDTQYF
V: TRBV9; J: TRBJ1-4; CDR3: CASSFDSRNEKLFF
V: TRBV6-5; J: TRBJ2-5; CDR3: CASRTGGNARVQYF
V: TRBV18; J: TRBJ2-5; CDR3: CASSPRRGQETQYF
V: TRBV27; J: TRBJ2-3; CDR3: CASKDWSTDTQYF
V: TRBV3-1; J: TRBJ2-7; CDR3: CASSKDEASGSYEQYF
V: TRBV4-1; J: TRBJ2-7; CDR3: CASSPLSGGDYEQYF
V: TRBV27; J: TRBJ1-6; CDR3: CASSRGQFDSPLHF
V: TRBV5-5; J: TRBJ2-5; CDR3: CASSTQGSHEQYF
V: TRBV11-1; J: .; CDR3: CASSFGDSPGTQYF
V: TRBV30; J: .; CDR3: CAWSVGQGSSDEQYF
V: TRBV6-2/TRBV6-3; J: TRBJ2-1; CDR3: CASSPPGGGLNEQFF
V: TRBV27; J: TRBJ2-7; CDR3: CASSLEPGLAGVDEQYF
V: TRBV4-2; J: TRBJ2-4; CDR3: CASSRGTRSSGLGEQYF
V: TRBV24-1; J: TRBJ2-1; CDR3: CATSDLRAGGPQGNEQFF
V: TRBV10-1; J: TRBJ2-3; CDR3: CASSDPGGNTDTQYF